These 17 T cell receptor beta chains originate from one sample sequenced in a study of shared clonotypes between healthy human individuals. Data came from immunoSEQ multiplex PCR; TCRdb stores just in-frame clones and leaves some out. The repertoire holds about a million clones, with approximately 80% as singletons. Sequencing was performed on memory CD4+ T cells sorted from blood. The subset was: CD45RA-negative fraction. These receptors were collected from a man aged 18 to 35 in good health.

Ten or more counts support this clone. V usage is TRBV2 and J usage is TRBJ2-7; D is unresolved. From germline, CDR1 is SNHLY and CDR2 FYNNEI. Trimming removed 8 bases from V and 6 bases from J, with 11 bases in between. This CDR3 comprises 11 residues. DNA of the CDR3: TGTGCCAGCGCCATGGGGATCGAGCAGTACTTC. Translating gives CASAMGIEQYF.

This rearrangement joins TRBV5-1 to TRBJ2-1; D remains ambiguous. V dropped 5 bases and J dropped 8 bases, with 17 bases sitting between them. Germline V CDR1 and CDR2: SGHRS, YFSETQ. The CDR3 loop spans 14 amino acids. In nucleotides, the CDR3 is TGCGCCAGCAGTCTCGTTGGGATTCGGTATGAGCAGTTCTTC. This codes for CASSLVGIRYEQFF.

This clone was found once. This chain connects TRBV10-3 to TRBJ1-1; tentatively, D is TRBD1 (6 bases). There are 13 residues in the CDR3. Between the trimmed V and J ends, which lost 10 bases and 1 base, there was a span of 13 bases. CDR1 is ENHRY, CDR2 SYGVKD, per germline. The CDR3 region is CATRNRENTEAFF. In nucleotides, the CDR3 is TGTGCCACCAGAAACAGGGAGAACACTGAAGCTTTCTTT.

The rearrangement joins TRBV19 to TRBJ1-6; the match to TRBD1 covers 8 bases. This CDR3 is 14 amino acids long. Per the germline V gene, CDR1 is LNHDA and CDR2 is SQIVND (reference sequence). The V gene end was trimmed by 4 bases and the J gene end by 9 bases; junction bases not matched to a gene: 5. CDR3 amino acids: CASSNSQGASPLHF. In DNA, the CDR3 is TGTGCCAGTAGTAACTCGCAGGGGGCTTCACCCCTCCACTTT.

V and J are TRBV6-1 and TRBJ2-3; the D is unclear. Germline lookup yields CDR1 MNHNS and CDR2 SASEGT. This CDR3 contains 13 residues. The V end lost 8 bases, the J end lost 0 bases, and 9 bases lay between the germline ends. Written as DNA, the CDR3 is TGTGCCAGCCTGACCCAGAGCACAGATACGCAGTATTTT. Its translation is CASLTQSTDTQYF.

The chain is built from TRBV5-1 and TRBJ2-3; the D call may be TRBD1 or TRBD2 (5 bases each). The ends were cut back, 2 bases at V and 4 bases at J, with 11 bases in the middle. CDR1 is SGHRS and CDR2 is YFSETQ in the germline V gene. The CDR3 sequence is 14 residues long. CDR3 sequence reads: CASSFLGVSDTQYF. In DNA, the CDR3 is TGCGCCAGCAGCTTTTTGGGGGTCTCAGATACGCAGTATTTT.

This chain uses TRBV5-1 with TRBJ2-1; the match to TRBD1 covers 7 bases. This CDR3 is built from 15 residues. Germline CDR1 reads SGHRS; CDR2 reads YFSETQ. With V trimmed by 7 bases and J by 4 bases, 11 bases remained unmatched. This chain's CDR3 is CASQITDRQYNEQFF. In DNA form, the CDR3 reads TGCGCCAGCCAAATTACGGACAGGCAGTACAATGAGCAGTTCTTC.

This clone was counted between two and nine times. The sample carries other DNA sequences with the same CDR3. For the CDR3, the DNA is TGTGCCAGCAGCTTAGACTCTAACACCGGGGAGCTGTTTTTT. Translated, it gives CASSLDSNTGELFF. The gene calls are TRBV6-1 and TRBJ2-2; D remains ambiguous. Germline values: CDR1 MNHNS, CDR2 SASEGT. Trimming left V 6 bases short and J 2 bases short, with 10 bases between. The CDR3 runs to 14 residues.

The rearrangement uses TRBV5-4 and TRBJ1-6; 7 bases align to TRBD1. Germline CDR1 reads SGHNT; CDR2 reads YYREEE (reference sequence). This CDR3 is built from 15 residues. V dropped 4 bases and J dropped 9; count of bases not matched to a gene: 10. CDR3 sequence reads: CASSAIDRVSSPLHF. In nucleotides, the CDR3 is TGTGCCAGCAGCGCAATAGACAGGGTCAGTTCACCCCTCCACTTT.

Comments on this clone: This may arise from a read error, as a much more abundant clone is one base away. The J gene is TRBJ1-1, the V gene TRBV7-9; D gene ambiguous. This CDR3 is 13 amino acids long. Trimming stripped 5 bases from V and 1 base from J, with 8 bases between. Germline V gives CDR1 SEHNR, CDR2 FQNEAQ (reference sequence). This CDR3 is CASSTQWNTEAFF. CDR3 nucleotide sequence: TGTGCCAGCAGCACCCAGTGGAACACTGAAGCTTTCTTT.

About this clone itself: One base separates it from a far larger clone, so it is likely a read error. This chain uses TRBV5-6 with TRBJ1-2; no definite D call. Trimming took off 0 bases at V and 2 bases at J, with 5 bases between the two ends. The germline CDR1 and CDR2 sequences are SGHDT and YYEEEE. The CDR3 consists of 13 residues. The CDR3 sequence: CASSLDRNYGYTF. Written as DNA, the CDR3 is TGTGCCAGCAGCTTGGACAGAAACTATGGCTACACCTTC.

This clone was seen just once. Other nucleotide sequences in the sample specify the same CDR3. This chain uses TRBV6-5 with TRBJ1-1; D is unresolved. Germline assignment: CDR1 MNHEY and CDR2 SVGAGI. The ends were cut back, 2 bases at V and 0 bases at J, with 7 bases in the middle. CDR3 length equals 14 residues. The CDR3 loop is CASSYGVLNTEAFF. CDR3 DNA: TGTGCCAGCAGTTACGGGGTTTTGAACACTGAAGCTTTCTTT.

This clone was recorded a few times. Other DNA sequences within the sample encode an identical CDR3. Written as DNA, the CDR3 is TGCGCCAGCAGCACCGGGACAGGGGGAGGCACAGATACGCAGTATTTT. Its translation is CASSTGTGGGTDTQYF. The chain uses TRBV5-1 and TRBJ2-3; 11 bases are a match to TRBD1. V shed 4 bases, J shed 1 base, and the junction held 5 bases outside the gene matches. Germline V gives CDR1 SGHRS, CDR2 YFSETQ. The CDR3 is made up of 16 amino acids.

The chain uses TRBV9 and TRBJ1-3, with D hard to call. Germline CDR1 reads SGDLS; CDR2 reads YYNGEE. Trimming left V 0 bases short and J 4 bases short, with 8 bases between. The CDR3 covers 14 residues. CDR3 amino acids: CASSVGESGNTIYF. The CDR3 nucleotides are TGTGCCAGCAGCGTAGGGGAGTCCGGAAACACCATATATTTT.

In DNA form, the CDR3 reads TGTGCAAGTCGCCATTTTTCTCTAGCACGGACTCATAACTATGGCTACACCTTC. The encoded protein is CASRHFSLARTHNYGYTF. This chain links TRBV12-2 with TRBJ1-2. TRBV12-2 has pseudogene status. This CDR3 is built from 18 residues.

The chain carries TRBV5-1 and TRBJ1-4; possible D gene TRBD1, 5 bases. V lost 4 bases to trimming and J lost 4 bases, with 11 bases between them. The CDR3 consists of 14 residues. The germline V gene encodes CDR1 SGHRS and CDR2 YFSETQ. The CDR3 DNA follows: TGCGCCAGCAGCGTGGGGGGTATTAATGAAAAACTGTTTTTT. This encodes CASSVGGINEKLFF.

This clone was recorded once. The rearrangement links TRBV7-9 to TRBJ2-2; 8 bases map to TRBD1. Germline-derived CDR1 and CDR2 are SEHNR and FQNEAQ (reference sequence). This CDR3 has 16 residues. Losses at the gene ends were 3 bases for V and 4 bases for J; bases not matched to a gene: 7. CDR3 sequence (DNA): TGTGCCAGCAGCTTTAGGACAGGGTCGACCACCGGGGAGCTGTTTTTT. Translation gives CASSFRTGSTTGELFF.